This TCR beta chain was found in a study of cytomegalovirus exposure and HLA in healthy donors. The PCR employed 60 Vbeta primers together with 13 Jbeta primers. TCRdb's table, derived via immunoSEQ multiplex PCR, lists solely in-frame clones and lacks some. The repertoire holds some 190,000 clones, with 75% to 80% as singletons. This clonotype originated in a woman in her twenties or thirties in good health and CMV-seropositive. Sequenced sample: PBMCs.

In nucleotides, the CDR3 is TGTGCCAGCAGTTCAGGCGCCAGCGGGCGATCCTACGAGCAGTACTTC. This gives the protein CASSSGASGRSYEQYF. This chain links TRBV27 with TRBJ2-7, with D possibly matching TRBD2 (6 bases). This CDR3 contains 16 residues. Germline V lookup: CDR1 MNHEY, CDR2 SMNVEV (reference sequence). The V end was cut by 4 bases, the J end by 1 base, with 17 bases between.